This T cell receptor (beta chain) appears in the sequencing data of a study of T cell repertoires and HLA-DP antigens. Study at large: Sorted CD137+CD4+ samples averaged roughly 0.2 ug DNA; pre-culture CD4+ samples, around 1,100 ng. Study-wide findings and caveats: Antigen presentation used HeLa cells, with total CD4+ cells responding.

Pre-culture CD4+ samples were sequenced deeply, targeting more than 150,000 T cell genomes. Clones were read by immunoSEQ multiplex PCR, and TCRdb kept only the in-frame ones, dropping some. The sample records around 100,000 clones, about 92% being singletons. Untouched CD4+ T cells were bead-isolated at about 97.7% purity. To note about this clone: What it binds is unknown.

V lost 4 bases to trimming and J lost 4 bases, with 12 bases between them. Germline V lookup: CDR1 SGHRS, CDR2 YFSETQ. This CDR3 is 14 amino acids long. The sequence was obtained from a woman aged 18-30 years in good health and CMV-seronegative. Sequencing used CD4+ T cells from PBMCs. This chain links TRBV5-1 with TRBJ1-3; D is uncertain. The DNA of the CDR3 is TGCGCCAGCAGCCTGGCGGGCAGGGGAAACACCATATATTTT. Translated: CASSLAGRGNTIYF. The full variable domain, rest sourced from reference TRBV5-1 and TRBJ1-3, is KAGVTQTPRYLIKTRGQQVTLSCSPISGHRSVSWYQQTPGQGLQFLFEYFSETQRNKGNFPGRFSGRQFSNSRSEMNVSTLELGDSALYLCASSLAGRGNTIYFGEGSWLTVV.